Listed below are T cell receptor beta chains from one sample, sequenced in a study of shared clonotypes between healthy human individuals. Assay used: immunoSEQ multiplex PCR; TCRdb lists only in-frame clones, some missing. The sample has more than 2,000,000 clones; about 92% are singletons. The sample was naive CD4+ T cells from PBMCs. All receptors derive from a man aged 18 to 30 in good health. Some clones in this sample may be carry-over from other donors' samples. The CDR3 runs from the conserved cysteine through the conserved F or W. Each record gives: J gene, D gene, V gene, clone size, CDR3 protein, CDR3 DNA. D genes are given only for firm matches. Clone size appears in some rows only: once, few, many, or a class for an expanded clone.

TRBJ2-7,TRBD2,TRBV7-9,-,CASSSWTSGSSYEQYF,TGTGCCAGCAGCTCTTGGACTAGCGGGAGCTCCTACGAGCAGTACTTC
TRBJ2-7,TRBD1,TRBV5-1,-,CASSPDRGRNEQYF,TGCGCCAGCAGCCCGGACAGGGGCAGGAACGAGCAGTACTTC
TRBJ1-2,TRBD1,TRBV19,-,CASNRRDRANYGYTF,TGTGCCAGCAACCGTCGGGACAGAGCTAACTATGGCTACACCTTC
TRBJ2-7,TRBD2,TRBV25-1,-,CASSVAGGRKSYEQYF,TGTGCCAGCAGTGTAGCGGGCGGGAGGAAATCCTACGAGCAGTACTTC
TRBJ1-4,TRBD1,TRBV2,-,CASSGTGKSEKLFF,TGTGCCAGCAGTGGGACAGGGAAATCCGAAAAACTGTTTTTT
TRBJ2-1,-,TRBV7-8,-,CASSFGPISYNEQFF,TGTGCCAGCAGCTTCGGACCCATCTCCTACAATGAGCAGTTCTTC
TRBJ2-5,-,TRBV28,-,CASSPTGTAQETQYF,TGTGCCAGCAGCCCGACGGGGACTGCCCAAGAGACCCAGTACTTC
TRBJ2-1,TRBD2,TRBV5-1,-,CARPREGGDRIYNEQFF,TGCGCCCGACCGCGGGAGGGGGGGGACAGAATATACAATGAGCAGTTCTTC
TRBJ1-5,TRBD1,TRBV7-2,once,CASSPRQGSQPQHF,TGTGCCAGCAGTCCAAGACAGGGGAGTCAGCCCCAGCATTTT
TRBJ2-5,TRBD1,TRBV5-1,-,CASSQTGSETQYF,TGCGCCAGCAGCCAGACAGGGTCAGAGACCCAGTACTTC
TRBJ2-5,-,TRBV5-1,-,CASSLGVASGGTQYF,TGCGCCAGCAGCTTGGGGGTTGCAAGCGGCGGGACCCAGTACTTC
TRBJ2-7,TRBD2,TRBV18,once,CASSRGLAGYEQYF,TGTGCCAGCTCAAGGGGACTAGCGGGATATGAGCAGTACTTC
TRBJ2-7,-,TRBV19,once,CASKPGQGKYEQYF,TGTGCCAGTAAACCCGGGCAGGGGAAGTACGAGCAGTACTTC
TRBJ2-3,TRBD2,TRBV11-3,few,CASSPGTSGRADTQYF,TGTGCCAGCAGCCCGGGGACTAGCGGGAGGGCAGATACGCAGTATTTT
TRBJ1-4,TRBD1,TRBV6-1,-,CASSPTGAREKLFF,TGTGCCAGCAGTCCCACAGGGGCCAGGGAAAAACTGTTTTTT
TRBJ2-3,TRBD2,TRBV28,-,CASLGAGGGTDTQYF,TGTGCCAGTCTAGGGGCGGGAGGGGGCACAGATACGCAGTATTTT
TRBJ2-2,-,TRBV2,-,CASITDSSTGELFF,TGTGCCAGCATAACGGACAGTAGCACCGGGGAGCTGTTTTTT